These 8 T cell receptor beta chains came from one sample sequenced in a study of shared clonotypes between healthy human individuals. The protocol was immunoSEQ multiplex PCR, while the TCRdb copy is restricted to in-frame clones and leaves out a portion. The sample lists some 300,000 clones; over 70% were seen once. Sequenced input: memory CD4+ T cells sorted from blood. Documented subset: CD45RA-negative fraction. Receptors originate from a man aged 25 to 40 in good health.

The rearrangement joins TRBV19 to TRBJ2-1; D remains ambiguous. The CDR3 is 15 residues long. Deletions cut 5 bases from V and 4 bases from J, with 15 bases between. The germline V gene encodes CDR1 LNHDA and CDR2 SQIVND (reference sequence). CDR3 sequence: CASSPVVGSYNEQFF. The CDR3 nucleotides are TGTGCCAGTAGTCCCGTGGTGGGGTCTTACAATGAGCAGTTCTTC.

The rearrangement links TRBV6-5 to TRBJ2-2; D unclear. Germline CDR1 is MNHEY and CDR2 is SVGAGI. The CDR3 contains 14 residues. V lost 2 bases to trimming and J lost 6 bases, with 10 bases between them. Here the CDR3 reads CASSYPPRSGELFF. The CDR3 DNA reads TGTGCCAGCAGTTACCCGCCGAGGTCCGGGGAGCTGTTTTTT.

The rearrangement uses TRBV9 and TRBJ2-7, with 8 bases aligning to TRBD2. The CDR3 sequence is 14 residues long. The germline CDR1 and CDR2 sequences are SGDLS and YYNGEE. J gave up 6 bases and V 3 bases, and 8 bases lay outside the gene matches. CDR3 DNA sequence: TGTGCCAGCAGCGCAAGACTAGCGATAGGCGAGCAGTACTTC. Its protein product is CASSARLAIGEQYF.

The V gene is TRBV9, the J gene TRBJ2-5; TRBD1 aligns across 8 bases. Germline V CDR1 and CDR2: SGDLS, YYNGEE. J was trimmed by 1 base and V by 3 bases; bases with no gene match: 2. The CDR3 has 14 residues. The CDR3 nucleotides read TGTGCCAGCAGCGCCCAGGGGGCCCAAGAGACCCAGTACTTC. Translated, it gives CASSAQGAQETQYF.

As concerns this clone: A read error may produce the germline difference seen at one junction end. This rearrangement joins TRBV14 to TRBJ1-2, with TRBD1 as a possible D gene (5 bases). The CDR3 has 12 amino acids. CDR1 SGHDN and CDR2 FVKESK come from the germline V gene. The CDR3: CASSQVGRAGIF. CDR3 sequence (DNA): TGTGCCAGCAGCCAAGTCGGCAGGGCGGGTATCTTC.

V is TRBV5-1 and J is TRBJ2-5; maybe TRBD2 (6 bases). Germline V gene sequence: CDR1 SGHRS, CDR2 YFSETQ. With 3 bases removed from V and 2 bases from J, the gap between germline ends came to 14 bases. The CDR3 is 15 residues long. The CDR3 coding sequence is TGCGCCAGCAGCTACGCGGGAACTCAGCAAGAGACCCAGTACTTC. Its protein product is CASSYAGTQQETQYF.

The gene calls are TRBV5-5 and TRBJ2-2, with 10 bases aligning to TRBD2. This CDR3 has 18 residues. Trimming cost V 4 bases and J 4 bases; bases outside gene matches: 13. The germline gives CDR1 SGHKS, CDR2 YYEKEE (reference sequence). CDR3 amino acids: CASSPSGLAGVLTGELFF. CDR3 DNA sequence: TGTGCCAGCAGCCCGTCGGGGCTAGCGGGAGTTCTCACCGGGGAGCTGTTTTTT.

The chain carries TRBV7-3 and TRBJ2-1; the D is unclear. The CDR3 consists of 17 residues. V lost 3 bases to trimming and J lost 1 base, with 16 bases between them. Germline lookup yields CDR1 SGHTA and CDR2 FQGTGA. The DNA of the CDR3 is TGTGCCAGCAGCTTTTCATCGAGACGCACTTCCTACAATGAGCAGTTCTTC. Translated, it gives CASSFSSRRTSYNEQFF.